This T cell receptor beta chain appears in the sequencing data of a study of cytomegalovirus exposure and HLA in healthy donors. Across the whole study: Earlier work reported 100 million or so unique TCR beta sequences from 180 million or so T cells. Genotyping showed roughly 83% of some 400 donors falling in the Caucasian-associated ancestry cluster. Study-level points and caveats: Overall, approximately 180 TCR beta chains were annotated as cytomegalovirus-associated. Most of the TCR beta V segments (in an earlier analysis) were productive either about 87% or about 30% of the time.

To note about this clone: Its cognate antigen is unknown.

Primers included in the PCR were 60 Vbeta and 13 Jbeta primers. Assay used: immunoSEQ multiplex PCR; TCRdb lists only in-frame clones, some missing. The table lists around 140,000 clones, 70% to 80% of them singletons. The germline V gene encodes CDR1 SGHTA and CDR2 FQGNSA. CDR3 length equals 15 residues. The V end was cut by 7 bases, the J end by 3 bases, with 16 bases between. The rearrangement uses TRBV7-2 and TRBJ1-5, with a tentative D call TRBD1 (5 bases). The receptor was isolated from a female donor in good health and CMV-seropositive. Source material: PBMCs. CDR3 sequence (DNA): TGTGCCAGCAAACAAGGGGTTCTTGACAATCAGCCCCAGCATTTT. Translating gives CASKQGVLDNQPQHF.